Listed here are 31 T cell receptor beta chains from one sample, sequenced in a study of breast tumors, draining lymph nodes, adjacent tissues. TCRdb re-called the multiplex PCR reads with MiXCR, one entry per CDR3 protein. The sample yields about 20,000 distinct CDR3 sequences, roughly 45% seen once. The sample comprised breast tumor tissue. These receptors were taken from a female donor with breast cancer. Some clones in this sample may be carry-over from other donors' samples.

This clonotype occurred many times. The V and J genes are TRBV5-8 and TRBJ2-1, with 9 bases that match TRBD2. The CDR3 loop spans 14 amino acids. Germline V lookup: CDR1 SGHTS, CDR2 YDEGEE. V lost 6 bases, J lost 6 bases, and 7 bases stayed unmatched. This CDR3 is CASTMGLAFNEQFF. CDR3 nucleotides: TGTGCCAGCACTATGGGACTAGCTTTCAATGAGCAGTTCTTC.

This chain connects TRBV10-1 to TRBJ2-1, with 13 bases lining up with TRBD2. Germline CDR1 is WNHNN and CDR2 is SYGVQD (reference sequence). With 4 bases clipped from V and 1 base from J, the junction kept 1 base outside the gene matches. This CDR3 contains 16 residues. CDR3 sequence reads: CASSGTSGRSYNEQFF. The CDR3 DNA reads as TGCGCCAGCAGTGGGACTAGCGGGAGATCCTACAATGAGCAGTTCTTC.

V and J are TRBV7-2 and TRBJ2-5, with TRBD1 identical over 7 bases. The length of the CDR3 is 14 residues. Germline lookup yields CDR1 SGHTA and CDR2 FQGNSA. J gave up 2 bases and V 1 base, and 1 base lay outside the gene matches. CDR3 bases: TGTGCCAGCAGCTTAGAGGGACAGCAAGAGACCCAGTACTTC. This gives the protein CASSLEGQQETQYF.

This clonotype was counted at least ten times. V usage is TRBV3-2 and J usage is TRBJ2-5; the table names TRBD2, a call not compared with the DNA. TRBV3-2 is termed a pseudogene. The CDR3 sequence is 18 residues long. The CDR3, as DNA: TGTGCCAGCAGCCTACAGTTCGGTGGCAGCCCTCCCCAAGAGACCCAGTACTTC. Residues: CASSLQFGGSPPQETQYF.

The chain joins TRBV4-1 to TRBJ2-1, with 10 bases aligning to TRBD2. The CDR3 extends over 15 amino acids. Germline V gene sequence: CDR1 MGHRA, CDR2 YSYEKL. J gave up 6 bases and V 5 bases, and 7 bases lay outside the gene matches. CDR3 residues: CASSTTSGLINEQFF. The CDR3 DNA sequence: TGCGCCAGCAGCACGACTAGCGGGTTGATCAATGAGCAGTTCTTC.

This clonotype is labeled medium-sized. The V gene is TRBV2, the J gene TRBJ2-1, with D hard to call. The CDR3 is made up of 11 amino acids. Germline CDR1 and CDR2: SNHLY and FYNNEI. V was cut by 6 bases and J by 5 bases, with 5 bases left in between. The CDR3 DNA follows: TGTGCCAGCAGGGAAAACAATGAGCAGTTCTTC. It codes for CASRENNEQFF.

The sample holds many counts of this clonotype. V is TRBV6-2 or TRBV6-3 and J is TRBJ2-7; 10 nucleotides match TRBD2. This CDR3 is 14 amino acids long. In germline, CDR1 is MNHEY, CDR2 SVGEGT. J lost 6 bases, V lost 5 bases, and 7 bases had no gene match. CDR3 region: CASSHGLAGAEQYF. For the CDR3, the DNA is TGTGCCAGCAGTCACGGGCTAGCGGGAGCCGAGCAGTACTTC.

This clonotype was observed at least ten times. J is TRBJ2-1 and V is TRBV7-6; the D gene is possibly TRBD2 (5 bases). This CDR3 has 15 residues. With 3 bases removed from V and 1 base from J, the gap between germline ends came to 10 bases. CDR1 and CDR2 (germline): SGHVS, FNYEAQ. Here the CDR3 reads CASSLEAVSYNEQFF. CDR3 bases: TGTGCCAGCAGCTTGGAAGCGGTTTCCTACAATGAGCAGTTCTTC.

This chain links TRBV25-1 with TRBJ1-5; D may be TRBD1 (5 bases). Germline-derived CDR1 and CDR2 are MGHDK and SYGVNS. The CDR3 length is 13 residues. V was pared by 3 bases and J by 5 bases, with 8 bases between. The CDR3 coding sequence is TGTGCCAGCAGTGATTTGGGGGATCAGCCCCAGCATTTT. Amino acids: CASSDLGDQPQHF.

V and J are TRBV6-2 or TRBV6-3 and TRBJ2-3; 11 bases are shared with TRBD2. The CDR3 loop spans 17 amino acids. Germline CDR1 is MNHEY and CDR2 is SVGEGT. V was clipped by 4 bases and J by 0 bases; unmatched bases: 6. The CDR3 spells CASSSRGLADSTDTQYF. The CDR3 DNA follows: TGTGCCAGCAGTTCCAGGGGACTAGCGGATAGCACAGATACGCAGTATTTT.

This clonotype was recorded at least ten times. The CDR3 region is CSATNTRRSYNEQFF. DNA of the CDR3: TGCAGTGCAACGAATACTAGACGGAGCTACAATGAGCAGTTCTTC. The chain uses TRBV20-1 and TRBJ2-1; maybe TRBD2 (5 bases). Germline V lookup: CDR1 DFQATT, CDR2 SNEGSKA (reference sequence). The CDR3 is 15 amino acids. Trimming stripped 6 bases from V and 3 bases from J, with 18 bases between.

This clonotype showed up just a few times. The chain is built from TRBV6-1 and TRBJ1-1; TRBD1 might be the D (5 bases). The germline V gene encodes CDR1 MNHNS and CDR2 SASEGT. The V gene lost 5 bases and the J gene lost 3 bases, with 10 bases spanning the gap. This CDR3 comprises 13 residues. Here the CDR3 reads CASSSSRDTEAFF. CDR3 bases: TGTGCCAGCAGTTCTTCCAGGGACACTGAAGCTTTCTTT.

Many counts were recorded for this clonotype. It may be a read error: a sequence one base away is much more abundant. The CDR3 end shows no conserved phenylalanine or tryptophan, and so a read error is likely. This chain joins TRBV19 and TRBJ2-1; TRBD2 matches 9 bases. CDR1 is LNHDA and CDR2 is SQIVND in the germline V gene (reference sequence). V was pared by 6 bases and J by 7 bases, with 13 bases of the junction left unmatched. The CDR3 has 16 residues. CDR3 sequence reads: CASRGIAGVSDNEQFS. In DNA form, the CDR3 reads TGTGCCAGTAGAGGGATAGCGGGAGTAAGTGATAATGAGCAGTTCTCC.

This clonotype was picked up many times. The genes are TRBV28 and TRBJ2-3; 8 bases match TRBD2. CDR1 MDHEN and CDR2 SYDVKM come from the germline V gene. The CDR3 extends over 15 amino acids. J gave up 5 bases and V 7 bases, and 11 bases lay outside the gene matches. Written as DNA, the CDR3 is TGTGCCAGCACCCCGGGGATAGCGGGATTAGATACGCAGTATTTT. As protein: CASTPGIAGLDTQYF.

This clonotype showed up many times. A much larger clone lies one base from this, so it may be a read error. This chain links TRBV18 with TRBJ2-1; possible D gene TRBD1, 6 bases. The CDR3 runs 14 residues. Germline V gene sequence: CDR1 KGHSH, CDR2 LQKENI. The CDR3 loop reads CASSRLDSYNKQFF. The CDR3 DNA is TGTGCCAGCTCACGGTTGGACAGCTACAATAAGCAGTTCTTC.

A word on this clonotype: Without the conserved terminal phenylalanine or tryptophan, this CDR3 likely stems from a read error. This sequence joins TRBV5-8 and TRBJ1-1; D unclear. The CDR3 length is 12 residues. Trimming left V 4 bases short and J 0 bases short, with 4 bases between. Germline lookup yields CDR1 SGHTS and CDR2 YDEGEE. The CDR3 bases are TGTGCCAGCAGCCCCTTGAACACTGAAGCTTTCTTG. Translation: CASSPLNTEAFL.

This clonotype showed up many times. V usage is TRBV7-2 and J usage is TRBJ2-1; TRBD2 aligns across 11 bases. The CDR3 length is 17 residues. Trimming at V came to 5 bases and at J to 1 base, leaving 7 bases not matched to a gene. Germline CDR1 SGHTA, CDR2 FQGNSA. CDR3 in amino acids: CASSRTSGSMSYNEQFF. The DNA for the CDR3 is TGTGCCAGCAGCCGTACTAGCGGGAGTATGTCCTACAATGAGCAGTTCTTC.

This clonotype occurred many times. This CDR3 reads CASSEGGENQPQHF. The CDR3 coding sequence is TGTGCCAGCAGTGAAGGGGGCGAAAATCAGCCCCAGCATTTT. The V call is TRBV6-1, the J call TRBJ1-5; D is perhaps TRBD1 (5 bases). Looked up from germline, CDR1 is MNHNS and CDR2 is SASEGT. There are 14 residues in the CDR3. V shed 1 base and J shed 4 bases, with 8 bases lying between them.

This clonotype was counted between two and nine times. This chain connects TRBV11-2 to TRBJ1-5; no definite D call. The CDR3 length is 13 residues. The V end lost 2 bases, the J end lost 1 base, and 3 bases lay between the germline ends. Germline CDR1 and CDR2: SGHAT and FQNNGV. The CDR3 loop reads CASSLTSNQPQHF. In nucleotides, the CDR3 is TGTGCCAGCAGCTTAACGAGCAATCAGCCCCAGCATTTT.

This clonotype has ten or more counts. Given a much more abundant clone one base away, this may be a read error. J is TRBJ1-2 and V is TRBV5-8; no definite D call. This CDR3 is 13 amino acids long. Trimming left V 4 bases short and J 4 bases short, with 11 bases between. The germline V gene encodes CDR1 SGHTS and CDR2 YDEGEE. CDR3 protein: CASSRDIAYGYTF. Written as DNA, the CDR3 is TGTGCCAGCAGCAGAGATATCGCCTATGGCTACACCTTC. The variable domain in full, with the rest retrieved from reference TRBV5-8 and TRBJ1-2, is EAGVTQSPTHLIKTRGQQATLRCSPISGHTSVYWYQQALGLGLQFLLWYDEGEERNRGNFPPRFSGRQFPNYSSELNVNALELEDSALYLCASSRDIAYGYTFGSGTRLTVV.

By sample share, this clonotype is medium-sized. The gene calls are TRBV7-2 and TRBJ2-6; no firm D call. Trimming took 3 bases from V and 0 from J, leaving 12 bases between them. The CDR3 consists of 17 residues. Germline-derived CDR1 and CDR2 are SGHTA and FQGNSA. The CDR3 sequence is CASSLQSSVSGANVLTF. For the CDR3, the DNA is TGTGCCAGCAGCTTGCAGAGTTCGGTCTCTGGGGCCAACGTCCTGACTTTC. Combining the CDR3 with reference TRBV7-2 and TRBJ2-6 gives the whole variable domain GAGVSQSPSNKVTEKGKDVELRCDPISGHTALYWYRQSLGQGLEFLIYFQGNSAPDKSGLPSDRFSAERTGGSVSTLTIQRTQQEDSAVYLCASSLQSSVSGANVLTFGAGSRLTVL.

The chain recombines TRBV29-1 with TRBJ1-5; D remains ambiguous. V was pared by 4 bases and J by 5 bases, with 12 bases between. The germline CDR1 and CDR2 sequences are SQVTM and ANQGSEA. CDR3 length: 13 amino acids. The CDR3 DNA is TGCAGCGTTGCAAGTTCGGGTGATCAGCCCCAGCATTTT. As protein: CSVASSGDQPQHF. Full variable domain (rest looked up from reference TRBV29-1 and TRBJ1-5): SAVISQKPSRDICQRGTSLTIQCQVDSQVTMMFWYRQQPGQSLTLIATANQGSEATYESGFVIDKFPISRPNLTFSTLTVSNMSPEDSSIYLCSVASSGDQPQHFGDGTRLSIL.

The genes are TRBV6-2 or TRBV6-3 and TRBJ1-6; D uncertain. The CDR3 length is 15 residues. Germline assignment: CDR1 MNHEY and CDR2 SVGEGT. V was pared by 6 bases and J by 9 bases, with 18 bases between. The CDR3 sequence: CASRNGRARGSPLHF. The CDR3 bases are TGTGCCAGCAGAAACGGGAGGGCCCGCGGTTCACCCCTCCACTTT.

This clonotype was seen at least ten times. J is TRBJ1-2 and V is TRBV19; TRBD1 matches at 9 bases. The CDR3 covers 13 residues. The J segment lost 8 bases and the V segment lost 5 bases, leaving 6 bases of the junction unmatched. Germline CDR1 and CDR2: LNHDA and SQIVND (reference sequence). The CDR3 sequence is CASSYTGGDGYTF. In nucleotides, the CDR3 is TGTGCCAGTAGTTATACAGGGGGCGACGGCTACACCTTC.

V gene TRBV7-9 combines with J gene TRBJ2-1; D is unclear. Trimming took off 5 bases at V and 6 bases at J, with 14 bases between the two ends. Germline V gene lookup returns CDR1 SEHNR and CDR2 FQNEAQ (reference sequence). The CDR3 has 14 residues. The CDR3 loop is CASSLHRGANEQFF. CDR3 nucleotide sequence: TGTGCCAGCAGCCTACACAGAGGCGCCAATGAGCAGTTCTTC. The full variable domain, completed using reference TRBV7-9 and TRBJ2-1, is DTGVSQNPRHKITKRGQNVTFRCDPISEHNRLYWYRQTLGQGPEFLTYFQNEAQLEKSRLLSDRFSAERPKGSFSTLEIQRTEQGDSAMYLCASSLHRGANEQFFGPGTRLTVL.

This clonotype showed up many times. The J gene is TRBJ2-3, the V gene TRBV7-8; D might be TRBD2 (5 bases). There are 15 residues in the CDR3. The V gene's germline CDR1 is SGHVS and CDR2 FQNEAQ. V was cut by 5 bases and J by 9 bases, with 21 bases left in between. CDR3 DNA sequence: TGTGCCAGCAGCCATCGCTTAGATTGGGAGAGCACGCAGTATTTT. Protein sequence: CASSHRLDWESTQYF.

This clonotype has at least ten counts. This rearrangement joins TRBV29-1 to TRBJ1-4; the match to TRBD1 covers 8 bases. This CDR3 is 15 amino acids long. Germline trimming cut 3 bases from V and 7 bases from J; bases unmatched to any gene: 10. Germline CDR1 is SQVTM and CDR2 is ANQGSEA. The CDR3 loop reads CSVDSGYGTGEKLFF. The CDR3 DNA follows: TGCAGCGTTGATAGCGGGTACGGGACAGGTGAAAAACTGTTTTTT.

As regards this clonotype: A much larger clone sits a single nucleotide away, making a read error possible. The chain carries TRBV11-2 and TRBJ1-1, with TRBD1 as a possible D gene (6 bases). From germline, CDR1 is SGHAT and CDR2 FQNNGV. Trimming pared 9 bases from V and 4 bases from J, leaving 18 bases between. This CDR3 is 14 amino acids long. CDR3 region: CASLMGGETTEAFF. The CDR3 region has the DNA TGTGCCAGTCTGATGGGGGGCGAAACCACTGAAGCTTTCTTT.

This clonotype was detected many times. The chain's CDR3 is CASSPTAYEQYF. The CDR3 DNA follows: TGTGCCAGCAGCCCGACAGCCTACGAGCAGTACTTC. J is TRBJ2-7 and V is TRBV7-9, with D possibly TRBD1 on 5 matching bases. The CDR3 has 12 amino acids. V was cut by 5 bases and J by 2 bases, with 7 bases left in between. The germline V gene has CDR1 SEHNR and CDR2 FQNEAQ (reference sequence).

As regards this clonotype: Possible read error: a much larger clone is one base away. Here the CDR3 omits its conserved ending phenylalanine or tryptophan, so a read error is the likely source. V and J are TRBV6-1 and TRBJ2-7, with TRBD1 matching over 7 bases. CDR3 length equals 14 residues. The germline gives CDR1 MNHNS, CDR2 SASEGT. V shed 3 bases and J 5 bases; nucleotides not matched to a gene: 7. CDR3 nucleotide sequence: TGTGCCAGCAGTGATAGACAGGGTGGGGACGAGCAGTACCTC. Translation: CASSDRQGGDEQYL.

This clonotype has a single count. This chain joins TRBV5-4 and TRBJ2-5; 7 positions match TRBD2. The CDR3 loop spans 14 amino acids. Germline V CDR1 and CDR2: SGHNT, YYREEE (reference sequence). J was trimmed by 5 bases and V by 2 bases; bases with no gene match: 6. CDR3 nucleotide sequence: TGTGCCAGCAGCTTCGTGACCGGGAGGGAGACCCAGTACTTC. Protein product: CASSFVTGRETQYF.